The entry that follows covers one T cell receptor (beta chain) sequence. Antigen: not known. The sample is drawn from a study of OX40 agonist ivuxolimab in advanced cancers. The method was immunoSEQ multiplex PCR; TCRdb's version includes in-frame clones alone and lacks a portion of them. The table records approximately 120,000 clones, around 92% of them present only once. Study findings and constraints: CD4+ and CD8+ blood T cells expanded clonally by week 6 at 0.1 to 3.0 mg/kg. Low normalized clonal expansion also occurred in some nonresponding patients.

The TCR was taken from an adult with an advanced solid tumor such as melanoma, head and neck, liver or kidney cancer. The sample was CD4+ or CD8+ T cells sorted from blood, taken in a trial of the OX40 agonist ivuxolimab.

CDR3 sequence reads: CAISESTLNTEAFF. In DNA form, the CDR3 reads TGTGCCATCAGTGAGTCGACGTTGAACACTGAAGCTTTCTTT. J is TRBJ1-1 and V is TRBV10-3; no reliable D call. Germline values: CDR1 ENHRY, CDR2 SYGVKD. The CDR3 has 14 amino acids. V lost 0 bases to trimming and J lost 0 bases, with 5 bases between them.